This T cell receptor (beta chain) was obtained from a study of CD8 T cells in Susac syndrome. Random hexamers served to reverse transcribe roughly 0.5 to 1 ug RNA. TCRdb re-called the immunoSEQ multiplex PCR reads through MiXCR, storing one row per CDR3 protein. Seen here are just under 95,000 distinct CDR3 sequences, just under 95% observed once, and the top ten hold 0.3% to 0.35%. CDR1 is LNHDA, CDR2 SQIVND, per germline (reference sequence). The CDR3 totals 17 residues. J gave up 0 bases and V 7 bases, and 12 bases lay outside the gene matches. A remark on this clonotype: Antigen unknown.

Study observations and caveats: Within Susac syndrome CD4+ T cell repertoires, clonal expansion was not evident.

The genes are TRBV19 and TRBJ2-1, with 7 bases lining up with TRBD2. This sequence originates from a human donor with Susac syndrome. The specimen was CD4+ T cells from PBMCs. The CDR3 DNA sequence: TGTGCCAGTACTTCAACCGGGGGGTCTAGCTCCTACAATGAGCAGTTCTTC. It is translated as CASTSTGGSSSYNEQFF.